Included here is one T cell receptor beta chain sequence, with context. This specimen comes from a study of early stage breast cancer tumors. Trimming took off 5 bases at V and 5 bases at J, with 12 bases between the two ends. The CDR3 runs 14 residues. The V gene's germline CDR1 is MNHEY and CDR2 SVGAGI. Generated by immunoSEQ multiplex PCR, the TCRdb table keeps only in-frame clones and is missing some. The sample consists of tens of thousands of clones, around 70% of them appearing once. This TCR was sampled from a person between 50 and 60 years old with breast cancer. V is TRBV6-5 and J is TRBJ1-4; weak D call: TRBD1 (6 bases). The sequenced sample consisted of blood. CDR3 in DNA: TGTGCCAGCAGTACCGGACAGCAAAATGAAAAACTGTTTTTT. Translating it yields CASSTGQQNEKLFF.